These 10 T cell receptor beta chains originate from one sample sequenced in a study of OX40 agonist ivuxolimab in advanced cancers. This table comes from immunoSEQ multiplex PCR, and its TCRdb copy is limited to in-frame clones, with some not included. The data hold about 80,000 clones, with roughly 84% observed a single time. Material: CD4+ or CD8+ T cells sorted from blood, obtained in a trial of the OX40 agonist ivuxolimab. The receptors here all came from an adult with an advanced solid tumor such as melanoma, head and neck, liver or kidney cancer.

This clone has only one observation. The rearrangement uses TRBV7-3 and TRBJ2-2; 7 bases match TRBD1. This CDR3 has 17 amino acids. CDR1 is SGHTA, CDR2 FQGTGA, per germline. The V and J ends lost 5 bases and 0 bases, in that order; junction bases with no gene match: 9. As DNA, the CDR3 is TGTGCCAGCAGCCCGGGGACAGCTAAGACGAACACCGGGGAGCTGTTTTTT. Amino acid sequence: CASSPGTAKTNTGELFF.

The table lists this clone with a few counts. The rearrangement joins TRBV5-1 to TRBJ2-3, with 8 bases aligning to TRBD1. The CDR3 runs to 16 residues. Losses at the gene ends were 0 bases for V and 5 bases for J; bases not matched to a gene: 8. Germline V gives CDR1 SGHRS, CDR2 YFSETQ. The chain's CDR3 is CASSLEGFRGRDTQYF. The CDR3 nucleotides are TGCGCCAGCAGCTTGGAGGGTTTCAGGGGGCGAGATACGCAGTATTTT.

This clone was recorded a few times. This sequence joins TRBV2 and TRBJ1-2; 7 bases are a match to TRBD1. The CDR3 extends over 12 amino acids. Germline assignment: CDR1 SNHLY and CDR2 FYNNEI. J gave up 6 bases and V 5 bases, and 3 bases lay outside the gene matches. CDR3 loop: CASSPGQDGYTF. In DNA, the CDR3 is TGTGCCAGCAGTCCTGGACAGGATGGCTACACCTTC.

The rearrangement joins TRBV5-6 to TRBJ1-3; no definite D call. Trimming took 4 bases from V and 4 from J, leaving 3 bases between them. Germline-derived CDR1 and CDR2 are SGHDT and YYEEEE. CDR3 length equals 11 residues. The CDR3 DNA reads as TGTGCCAGCAGCGTAGGAAACACCATATATTTT. This translates into CASSVGNTIYF. Full variable domain (rest looked up from reference TRBV5-6 and TRBJ1-3): DAGVTQSPTHLIKTRGQQVTLRCSPKSGHDTVSWYQQALGQGPQFIFQYYEEEERQRGNFPDRFSGHQFPNYSSELNVNALLLGDSALYLCASSVGNTIYFGEGSWLTVV.

V gene TRBV27 combines with J gene TRBJ2-1; perhaps TRBD1 as D (5 bases). V dropped 3 bases and J dropped 1 base, with 7 bases sitting between them. This CDR3 contains 14 residues. Germline CDR1 reads MNHEY; CDR2 reads SMNVEV (reference sequence). The CDR3 DNA is TGTGCCAGCAGTTTGGGGCAGTCCTACAATGAGCAGTTCTTC. Its translation: CASSLGQSYNEQFF.

This chain uses TRBV18 with TRBJ2-3; D might be TRBD1 or TRBD2, each matching 5 bases. Germline-derived CDR1 and CDR2 are KGHSH and LQKENI. V shed 3 bases and J shed 0 bases, with 10 bases lying between them. The CDR3 spans 15 residues. The chain's CDR3 is CASSPGTLSTDTQYF. The CDR3 DNA follows: TGTGCCAGCTCACCCGGGACCCTGAGCACAGATACGCAGTATTTT.

V is TRBV6-1 and J is TRBJ2-7, with TRBD2 matching over 8 bases. The CDR3 runs 15 residues. Losses at the gene ends were 6 bases for V and 4 bases for J; bases not matched to a gene: 11. Germline V lookup: CDR1 MNHNS, CDR2 SASEGT. This chain's CDR3 is CASSSHGGARYEQYV. CDR3 nucleotide sequence: TGTGCCAGCAGCTCTCACGGGGGGGCGAGGTACGAGCAGTACGTC.

The gene calls are TRBV6-6 and TRBJ1-2; TRBD1 agrees at 10 bases. V dropped 6 bases and J dropped 6; count of bases not matched to a gene: 7. This CDR3 has 14 amino acids. From germline, CDR1 is MNHNY and CDR2 SVGAGI (reference sequence). The CDR3 spells CASSLGQGGDGYTF. In nucleotides, the CDR3 is TGTGCCAGCAGCCTCGGACAGGGGGGCGATGGCTACACCTTC.

This clone was observed a few times. The genes are TRBV5-1 and TRBJ2-5, with no clear D. V shed 4 bases and J shed 0 bases, with 7 bases lying between them. This CDR3 region has 13 residues. Looked up from germline, CDR1 is SGHRS and CDR2 is YFSETQ. The CDR3 bases are TGCGCCAGCAGCCCGGGCGACCAAGAGACCCAGTACTTC. It is translated as CASSPGDQETQYF.

This clone came up a few times. V is TRBV14 and J is TRBJ2-7; possible D gene TRBD2, 5 bases. CDR1 is SGHDN and CDR2 is FVKESK in the germline V gene. Trimming took 1 base from V and 2 from J, leaving 9 bases between them. CDR3 length: 14 amino acids. The CDR3 spells CASSQGGRTYEQYV. The CDR3 bases are TGTGCCAGCAGCCAAGGTGGGAGAACCTACGAGCAGTACGTC.